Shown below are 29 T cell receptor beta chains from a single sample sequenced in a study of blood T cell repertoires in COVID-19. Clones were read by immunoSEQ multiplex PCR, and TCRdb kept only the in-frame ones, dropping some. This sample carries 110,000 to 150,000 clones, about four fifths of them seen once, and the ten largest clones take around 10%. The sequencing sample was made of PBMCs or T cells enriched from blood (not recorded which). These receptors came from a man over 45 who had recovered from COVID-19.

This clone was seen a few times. This CDR3 is CSVTTGDGGYTF. Written as DNA, the CDR3 is TGCAGCGTTACGACAGGGGATGGCGGCTACACCTTC. The chain couples TRBV29-1 to TRBJ1-2; 8 nucleotides agree with TRBD1. V gave up 5 bases and J gave up 8 bases; unmatched junction bases: 7. The V gene's germline CDR1 is SQVTM and CDR2 ANQGSEA. This CDR3 is 12 amino acids long. The variable domain in full, with the rest retrieved from reference TRBV29-1 and TRBJ1-2, is SAVISQKPSRDICQRGTSLTIQCQVDSQVTMMFWYRQQPGQSLTLIATANQGSEATYESGFVIDKFPISRPNLTFSTLTVSNMSPEDSSIYLCSVTTGDGGYTFGSGTRLTVV.

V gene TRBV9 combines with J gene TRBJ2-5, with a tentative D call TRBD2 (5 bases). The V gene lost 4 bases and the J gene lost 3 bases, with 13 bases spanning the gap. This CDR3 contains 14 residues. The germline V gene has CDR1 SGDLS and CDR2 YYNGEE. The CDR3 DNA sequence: TGTGCCAGCAGCAGTAGCGACTACAAAGAGACCCAGTACTTC. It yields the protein CASSSSDYKETQYF.

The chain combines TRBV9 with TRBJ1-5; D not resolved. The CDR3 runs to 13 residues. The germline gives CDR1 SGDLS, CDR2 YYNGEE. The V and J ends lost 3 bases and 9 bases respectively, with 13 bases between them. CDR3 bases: TGTGCCAGCAGCGCCCTCGGCGGGCGGCCCCAGCATTTT. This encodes CASSALGGRPQHF.

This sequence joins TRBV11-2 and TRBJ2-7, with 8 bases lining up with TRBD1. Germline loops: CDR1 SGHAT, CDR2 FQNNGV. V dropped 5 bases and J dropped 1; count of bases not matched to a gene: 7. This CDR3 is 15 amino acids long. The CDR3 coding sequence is TGTGCCAGCAGCGCGGACAGGGTGAGGTCCTACGAGCAGTACTTC. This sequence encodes CASSADRVRSYEQYF.

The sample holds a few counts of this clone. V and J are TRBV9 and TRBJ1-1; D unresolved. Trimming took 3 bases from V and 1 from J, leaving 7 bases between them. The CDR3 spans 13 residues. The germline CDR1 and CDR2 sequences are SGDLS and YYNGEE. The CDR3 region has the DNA TGTGCCAGCAGCGCAACAGCGAACACTGAAGCTTTCTTT. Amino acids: CASSATANTEAFF.

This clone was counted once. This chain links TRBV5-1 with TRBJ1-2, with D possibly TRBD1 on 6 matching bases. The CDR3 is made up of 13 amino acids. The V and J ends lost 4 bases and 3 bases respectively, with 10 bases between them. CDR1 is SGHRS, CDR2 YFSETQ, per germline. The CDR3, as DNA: TGCGCCAGCAGCACACAGGGAGACTATGGCTACACCTTC. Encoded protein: CASSTQGDYGYTF.

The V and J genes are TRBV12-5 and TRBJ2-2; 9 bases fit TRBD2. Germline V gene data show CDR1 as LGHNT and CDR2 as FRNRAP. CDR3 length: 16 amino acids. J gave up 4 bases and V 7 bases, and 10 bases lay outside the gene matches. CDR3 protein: CASARKRGVGTGELFF. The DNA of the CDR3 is TGTGCTAGTGCTCGTAAGCGGGGGGTAGGCACCGGGGAGCTGTTTTTT.

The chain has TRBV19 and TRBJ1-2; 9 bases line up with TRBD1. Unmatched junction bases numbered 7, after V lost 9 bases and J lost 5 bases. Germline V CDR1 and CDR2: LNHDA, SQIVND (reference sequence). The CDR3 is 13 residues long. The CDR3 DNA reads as TGTGCCAGCAACCCGGGACAGGGTTATGGCTACACCTTC. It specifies CASNPGQGYGYTF.

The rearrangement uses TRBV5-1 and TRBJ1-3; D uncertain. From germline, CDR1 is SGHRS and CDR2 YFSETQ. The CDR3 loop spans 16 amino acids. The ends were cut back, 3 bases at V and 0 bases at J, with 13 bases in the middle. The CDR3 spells CASSSGLGSSGNTIYF. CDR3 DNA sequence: TGCGCCAGCAGCTCTGGACTGGGAAGCTCTGGAAACACCATATATTTT.

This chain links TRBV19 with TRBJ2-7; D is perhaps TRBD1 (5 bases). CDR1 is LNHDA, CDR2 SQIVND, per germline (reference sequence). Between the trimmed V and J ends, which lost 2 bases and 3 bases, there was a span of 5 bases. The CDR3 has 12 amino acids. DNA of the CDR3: TGTGCCAGTAGTATACAGGGCTACGAGCAGTACTTC. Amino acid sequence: CASSIQGYEQYF.

Here the CDR3 reads CASSRQRDSNYGYTF. In DNA, the CDR3 is TGTGCCAGCAGCCGCCAGAGAGACTCTAACTATGGCTACACCTTC. The chain recombines TRBV4-2 with TRBJ1-2; D is undetermined. The CDR3 consists of 15 residues. CDR1 LGHNA and CDR2 YNFKEQ come from the germline V gene. Between the trimmed V and J ends, which lost 4 bases and 0 bases, there was a span of 12 bases.

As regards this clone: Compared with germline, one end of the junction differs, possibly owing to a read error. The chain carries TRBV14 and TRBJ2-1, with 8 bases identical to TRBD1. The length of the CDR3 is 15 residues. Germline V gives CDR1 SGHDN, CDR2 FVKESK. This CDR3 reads CASRQGQGLLNEQFF. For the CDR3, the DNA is TGTGCCAGCAGGCAAGGACAGGGCTTACTCAATGAGCAGTTCTTC.

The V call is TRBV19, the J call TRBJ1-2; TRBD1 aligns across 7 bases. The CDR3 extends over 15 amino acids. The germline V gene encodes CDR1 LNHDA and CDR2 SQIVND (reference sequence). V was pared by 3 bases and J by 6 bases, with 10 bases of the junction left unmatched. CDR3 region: CASSIAGGSLNGYTF. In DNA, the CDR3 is TGTGCCAGTAGTATTGCAGGGGGATCGCTGAATGGCTACACCTTC.

The CDR3 DNA reads as TGTGCCAGCAGCTTAGTGGGGGGGTCCGGGGAGCTGTTTTTT. Protein sequence: CASSLVGGSGELFF. V gene TRBV11-2 combines with J gene TRBJ2-2, with 7 nucleotides matching TRBD2. The V and J ends lost 1 base and 6 bases, in that order; junction bases with no gene match: 2. The germline CDR1 and CDR2 sequences are SGHAT and FQNNGV. CDR3 length equals 14 residues.

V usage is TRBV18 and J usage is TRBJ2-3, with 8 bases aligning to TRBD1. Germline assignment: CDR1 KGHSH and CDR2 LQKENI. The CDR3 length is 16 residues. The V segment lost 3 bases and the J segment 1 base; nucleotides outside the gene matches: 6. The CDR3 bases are TGTGCCAGCTCACCCGTCCCGGGACAGGGCACAGATACGCAGTATTTT. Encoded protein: CASSPVPGQGTDTQYF.

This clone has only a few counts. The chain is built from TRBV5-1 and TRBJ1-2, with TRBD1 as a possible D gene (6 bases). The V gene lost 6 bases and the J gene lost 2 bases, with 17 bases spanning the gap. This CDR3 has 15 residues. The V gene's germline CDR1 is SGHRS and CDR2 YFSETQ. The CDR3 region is CASNALTGTNYGYTF. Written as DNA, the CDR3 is TGCGCCAGCAACGCCTTGACAGGAACCAACTATGGCTACACCTTC.

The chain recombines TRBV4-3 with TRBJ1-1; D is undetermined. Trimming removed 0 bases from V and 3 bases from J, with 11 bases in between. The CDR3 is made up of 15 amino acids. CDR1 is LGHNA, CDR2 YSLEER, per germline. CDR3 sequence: CASSQDEGGDTEAFF. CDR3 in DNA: TGCGCCAGCAGCCAAGATGAGGGCGGTGACACTGAAGCTTTCTTT.

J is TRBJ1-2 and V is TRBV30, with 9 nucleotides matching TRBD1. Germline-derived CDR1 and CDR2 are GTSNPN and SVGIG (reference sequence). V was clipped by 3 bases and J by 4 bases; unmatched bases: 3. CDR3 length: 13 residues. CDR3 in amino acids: CAWREQGAYGYTF. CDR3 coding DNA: TGTGCCTGGAGGGAACAGGGGGCCTATGGCTACACCTTC.

CDR3 in DNA: TGTGCCAGTAGAGCGGGACTGCAGGACAATCAGCCCCAGCATTTT. Translating it yields CASRAGLQDNQPQHF. The genes are TRBV19 and TRBJ1-5; possibly TRBD1 for D (5 bases). The length of the CDR3 is 15 residues. V was cut by 6 bases and J by 3 bases, with 15 bases left in between. CDR1 is LNHDA, CDR2 SQIVND, per germline (reference sequence).

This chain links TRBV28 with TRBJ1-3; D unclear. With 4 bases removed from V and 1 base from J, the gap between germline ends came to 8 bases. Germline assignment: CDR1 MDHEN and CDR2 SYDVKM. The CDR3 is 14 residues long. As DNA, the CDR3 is TGTGCCAGCAGTTCCTCAGGTTCTGGAAACACCATATATTTT. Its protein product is CASSSSGSGNTIYF.

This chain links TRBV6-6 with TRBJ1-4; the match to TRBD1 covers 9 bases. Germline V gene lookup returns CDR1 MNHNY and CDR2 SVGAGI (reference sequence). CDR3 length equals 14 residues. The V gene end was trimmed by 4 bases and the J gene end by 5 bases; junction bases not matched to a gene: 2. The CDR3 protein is CASSSGQGNEKLFF. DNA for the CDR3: TGTGCCAGCAGTTCCGGACAGGGGAATGAAAAACTGTTTTTT.

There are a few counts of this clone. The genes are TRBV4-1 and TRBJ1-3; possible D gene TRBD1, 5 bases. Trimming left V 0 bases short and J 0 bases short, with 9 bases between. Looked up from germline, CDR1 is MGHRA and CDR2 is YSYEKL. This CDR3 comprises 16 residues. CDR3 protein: CASSQDWQGSGNTIYF. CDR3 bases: TGCGCCAGCAGCCAAGATTGGCAGGGCTCTGGAAACACCATATATTTT.

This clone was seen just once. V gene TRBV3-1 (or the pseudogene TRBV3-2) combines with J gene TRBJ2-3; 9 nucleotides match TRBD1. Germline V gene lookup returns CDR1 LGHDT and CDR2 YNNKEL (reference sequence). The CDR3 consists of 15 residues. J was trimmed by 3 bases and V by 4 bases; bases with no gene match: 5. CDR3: CASSPQGAGTDTQYF. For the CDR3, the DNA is TGTGCCAGCAGCCCACAGGGGGCTGGAACAGATACGCAGTATTTT.

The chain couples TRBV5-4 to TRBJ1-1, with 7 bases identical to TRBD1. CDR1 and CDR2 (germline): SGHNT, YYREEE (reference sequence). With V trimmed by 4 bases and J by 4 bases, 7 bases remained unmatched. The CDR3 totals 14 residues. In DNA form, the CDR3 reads TGTGCCAGCAGCCTTAGACAGGGAGGCACTGAAGCTTTCTTT. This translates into CASSLRQGGTEAFF.

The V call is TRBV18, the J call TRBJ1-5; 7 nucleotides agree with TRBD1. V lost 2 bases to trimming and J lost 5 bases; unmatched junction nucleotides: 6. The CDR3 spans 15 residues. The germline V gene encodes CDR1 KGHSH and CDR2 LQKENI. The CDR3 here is CASSPMTGPDQPQHF. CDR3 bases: TGTGCCAGCTCACCAATGACAGGGCCCGATCAGCCCCAGCATTTT.

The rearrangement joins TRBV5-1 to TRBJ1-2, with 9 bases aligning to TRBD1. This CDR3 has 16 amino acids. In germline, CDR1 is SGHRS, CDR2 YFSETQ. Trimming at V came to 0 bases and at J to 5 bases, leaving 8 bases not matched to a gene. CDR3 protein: CASSLGRGQGAYGYTF. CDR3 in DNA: TGCGCCAGCAGCTTGGGACGGGGACAGGGAGCATATGGCTACACCTTC.

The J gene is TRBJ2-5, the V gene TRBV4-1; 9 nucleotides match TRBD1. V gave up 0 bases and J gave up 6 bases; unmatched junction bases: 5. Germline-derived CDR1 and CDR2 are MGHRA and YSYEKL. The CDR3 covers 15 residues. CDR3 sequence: CASSQDKGQGQTQYF. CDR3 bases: TGCGCCAGCAGCCAAGATAAGGGACAGGGTCAGACCCAGTACTTC.

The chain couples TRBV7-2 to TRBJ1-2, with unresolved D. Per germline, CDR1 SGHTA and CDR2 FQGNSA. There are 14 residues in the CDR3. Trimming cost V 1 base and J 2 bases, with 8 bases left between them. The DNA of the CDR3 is TGTGCCAGCAGCTTAGACGGGGAAAACTATGGCTACACCTTC. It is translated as CASSLDGENYGYTF. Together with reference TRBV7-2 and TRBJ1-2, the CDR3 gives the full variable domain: GAGVSQSPSNKVTEKGKDVELRCDPISGHTALYWYRQSLGQGLEFLIYFQGNSAPDKSGLPSDRFSAERTGGSVSTLTIQRTQQEDSAVYLCASSLDGENYGYTFGSGTRLTVV.

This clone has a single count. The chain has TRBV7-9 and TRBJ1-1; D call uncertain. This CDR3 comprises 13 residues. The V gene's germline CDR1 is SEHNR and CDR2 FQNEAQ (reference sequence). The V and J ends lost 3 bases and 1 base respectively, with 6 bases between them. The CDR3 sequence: CASSLKQNTEAFF. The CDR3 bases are TGTGCCAGCAGCTTGAAACAGAACACTGAAGCTTTCTTT.